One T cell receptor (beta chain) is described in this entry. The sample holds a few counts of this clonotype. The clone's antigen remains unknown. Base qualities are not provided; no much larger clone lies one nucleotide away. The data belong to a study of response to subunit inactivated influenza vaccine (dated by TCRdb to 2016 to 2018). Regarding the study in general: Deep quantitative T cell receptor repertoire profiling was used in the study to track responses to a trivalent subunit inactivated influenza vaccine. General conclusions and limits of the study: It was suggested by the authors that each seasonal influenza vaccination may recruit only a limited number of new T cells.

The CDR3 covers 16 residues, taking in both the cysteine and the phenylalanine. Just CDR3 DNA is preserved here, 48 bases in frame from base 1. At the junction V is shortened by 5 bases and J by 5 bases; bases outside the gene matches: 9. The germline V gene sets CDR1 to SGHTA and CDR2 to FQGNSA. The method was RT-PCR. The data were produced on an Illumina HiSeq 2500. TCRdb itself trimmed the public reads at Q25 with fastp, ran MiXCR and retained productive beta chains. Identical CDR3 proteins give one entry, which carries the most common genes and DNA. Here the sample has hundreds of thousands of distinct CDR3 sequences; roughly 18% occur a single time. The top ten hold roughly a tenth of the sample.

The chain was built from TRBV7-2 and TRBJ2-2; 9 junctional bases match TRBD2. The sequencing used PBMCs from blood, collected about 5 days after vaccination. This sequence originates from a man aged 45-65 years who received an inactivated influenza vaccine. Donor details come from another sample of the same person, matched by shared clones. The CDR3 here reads CASSLLAGVGTGELFF. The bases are TGTGCCAGCAGCCTATTAGCGGGAGTCGGGACCGGGGAGCTGTTTTTT.